These T cell receptor beta chains were read from a single sample in a study of shared clonotypes between healthy human individuals. Method: immunoSEQ multiplex PCR; TCRdb's copy keeps in-frame clones and lacks some. The data contain around 550,000 clones, 85% to 95% of them singletons. Sequencing was performed on naive CD8+ T cells sorted from blood. These receptors all stem from a woman younger than 45 in good health. Each CDR3 is given with its conserved first and last residue. A D gene is named only where the DNA matches it firmly. A clone size is listed for some rows: how often the clone was seen (once, few, many), or a class if it is expanded.

v_gene	abundance	d_gene	j_gene	CDR3aa	CDR3nt
TRBV29-1	.	.	TRBJ1-1	CSARQGLNTEAFF	TGCAGCGCCCGGCAGGGGCTGAACACTGAAGCTTTCTTT
TRBV7-9	.	.	TRBJ1-3	CASSPQGNTIYF	TGTGCCAGCAGCCCCCAAGGAAACACCATATATTTT
TRBV5-1	.	.	TRBJ2-7	CASSLGRGLTSYEQYF	TGCGCCAGCAGCTTGGGTCGGGGACTCACCTCCTACGAGCAGTACTTC
TRBV6-1	once	TRBD1	TRBJ2-7	CASGGQASYEQYF	TGTGCCAGCGGGGGACAGGCATCCTACGAGCAGTACTTC
TRBV5-4	once	TRBD1	TRBJ2-7	CASSSGTETYEQYF	TGTGCCAGCAGCTCCGGGACAGAGACCTACGAGCAGTACTTC
TRBV5-6	.	.	TRBJ2-1	CASSRRGDEQFF	TGTGCCAGCAGCCGTAGGGGGGATGAGCAGTTCTTC
TRBV5-5	once	.	TRBJ1-1	CASSLGRNTEAFF	TGTGCCAGCAGCTTGGGACGGAACACTGAAGCTTTCTTT
TRBV19	.	.	TRBJ2-1	CASSIDSRLPGTHSEQFF	TGTGCCAGTAGTATAGACTCACGCCTGCCGGGAACCCACAGTGAGCAGTTCTTC
TRBV5-5	once	.	TRBJ2-7	CASSFSLGSSYEQYF	TGTGCCAGCAGCTTCTCTCTGGGGTCAAGCTACGAGCAGTACTTC
TRBV28	.	TRBD2	TRBJ2-1	CASRYGTMGLVGNNEQFF	TGTGCCAGCAGATATGGGACTATGGGGCTAGTGGGTAACAATGAGCAGTTCTTC
TRBV19	.	.	TRBJ1-5	CASSSATGTGRFYSNQPQHF	TGTGCCAGTAGTAGCGCCACGGGCACAGGGAGGTTTTATAGCAATCAGCCCCAGCATTTT
TRBV5-1	.	.	TRBJ1-1	CASSPDRRGFAEAFF	TGCGCCAGCAGCCCCGACAGGCGCGGGTTTGCTGAAGCTTTCTTT
TRBV28	.	.	TRBJ2-7	CASSTTAFQYEQYF	TGTGCCAGCAGTACAACAGCGTTTCAGTACGAGCAGTACTTC
TRBV28	.	TRBD2	TRBJ2-3	CASSLLSGRANTDTQYF	TGTGCCAGCAGTTTGCTTAGCGGGAGGGCTAACACAGATACGCAGTATTTT
TRBV5-6	.	.	TRBJ1-1	CASRLQKNTEAFF	TGTGCCAGCAGGTTACAAAAGAACACTGAAGCTTTCTTT
TRBV10-1	.	.	TRBJ2-7	CASSPTAGSYEQYF	TGCGCCAGCAGTCCTACGGCGGGTTCCTACGAGCAGTACTTC
TRBV19	.	.	TRBJ2-1	CASTRPVTGEYNEQFF	TGTGCCAGTACTAGACCAGTGACCGGGGAATACAATGAGCAGTTCTTC
TRBV7-9	.	.	TRBJ2-7	CASRTGLTYEQYF	TGTGCCAGCAGGACGGGACTCACGTACGAGCAGTACTTC
TRBV4-2	.	.	TRBJ2-7	CASSQDEGLDEQYF	TGTGCCAGCAGCCAAGATGAGGGACTGGACGAGCAGTACTTC
TRBV28	.	.	TRBJ2-5	CASSFDNQETQYF	TGTGCCAGCAGTTTCGACAATCAAGAGACCCAGTACTTC
TRBV5-1	.	.	TRBJ1-1	CASSRSLNTEAFF	TGCGCCAGCAGCCGAAGTCTAAACACTGAAGCTTTCTTT
TRBV6-6	once	.	TRBJ1-5	CASSYSYGSPQPQHF	TGTGCCAGCAGTTACTCGTACGGGTCGCCTCAGCCCCAGCATTTT
TRBV30	.	.	TRBJ1-4	CAWSEGWANEKLFF	TGTGCCTGGAGTGAAGGGTGGGCTAATGAAAAACTGTTTTTT
TRBV27	.	.	TRBJ1-5	CASGYQPQHF	TGTGCCAGCGGGTATCAGCCCCAGCATTTT
TRBV9	.	TRBD2	TRBJ2-3	CASSAYSGSLDTQYF	TGTGCCAGCAGCGCCTATAGCGGGTCTCTCGATACGCAGTATTTT
TRBV27	.	TRBD2	TRBJ2-1	CASSLLVAGGHNEQFF	TGTGCCAGCAGTTTACTGGTAGCGGGAGGGCACAATGAGCAGTTCTTC
TRBV5-1	.	TRBD2	TRBJ2-7	CASSLVPGGPGEQYF	TGCGCCAGCAGCTTGGTTCCGGGAGGGCCTGGCGAGCAGTACTTC
TRBV19	.	.	TRBJ2-1	CASNSGTLLSSYNEQFF	TGTGCCAGTAACTCCGGGACACTCTTAAGCTCCTACAATGAGCAGTTCTTC
TRBV19	.	.	TRBJ1-5	CASSPRAYFQPQHF	TGTGCCAGTAGTCCCCGGGCCTATTTTCAGCCCCAGCATTTT
TRBV6-5	once	.	TRBJ2-7	CASTSAPVPVYEQYF	TGTGCCAGCACCTCAGCCCCCGTGCCGGTCTACGAGCAGTACTTC
TRBV14	.	.	TRBJ2-5	CASSQDPFSGGRETQYF	TGTGCCAGCAGCCAAGATCCCTTCTCCGGAGGCAGAGAGACCCAGTACTTC
TRBV19	.	.	TRBJ1-6	CASTWTENSPLHF	TGTGCCAGTACATGGACGGAAAATTCACCCCTCCACTTT
TRBV27	.	.	TRBJ2-3	CASSLYAGSTDTQYF	TGTGCCAGCAGTTTATATGCAGGTAGCACAGATACGCAGTATTTT
TRBV9	once	TRBD2	TRBJ2-1	CASSDPRASGNRDEQFF	TGTGCCAGCAGCGACCCGAGGGCTAGCGGGAATCGGGATGAGCAGTTCTTC
TRBV7-9	.	.	TRBJ2-1	CASSLAVNEQFF	TGTGCCAGCAGCTTAGCCGTTAATGAGCAGTTCTTC
TRBV10-2	.	.	TRBJ1-2	CASSGTQEWPFYYGYTF	TGCGCCAGCAGCGGGACACAGGAATGGCCGTTCTACTATGGCTACACCTTC
TRBV10-1	.	TRBD1	TRBJ2-7	CASSEETGGDEQYF	TGCGCCAGCAGTGAAGAGACAGGGGGCGACGAGCAGTACTTC
TRBV29-1	.	TRBD1	TRBJ2-6	CSVVGQGWPGANVLTF	TGCAGCGTTGTGGGACAGGGGTGGCCGGGGGCCAACGTCCTGACTTTC
TRBV5-1	.	TRBD2	TRBJ2-6	CASSVAGVRSGANVLTF	TGCGCCAGCAGCGTAGCGGGCGTCCGCTCTGGGGCCAACGTCCTGACTTTC
TRBV5-1	.	TRBD2	TRBJ2-7	CASSFTSGAYEQYF	TGCGCCAGCAGCTTTACTAGCGGGGCCTACGAGCAGTACTTC
TRBV28	.	.	TRBJ2-1	CASSRDFYNEQFF	TGTGCCAGCAGTAGGGACTTCTACAATGAGCAGTTCTTC
TRBV6-5	few	.	TRBJ2-7	CASTLGPSYEQYF	TGTGCCAGCACCCTCGGACCGTCCTACGAGCAGTACTTC
TRBV2	.	TRBD1	TRBJ2-1	CARRQGVEQFF	TGTGCCAGGCGGCAGGGGGTAGAGCAGTTCTTC
TRBV27	.	TRBD2	TRBJ2-4	CASSSRTSGRFKNIQYF	TGTGCCAGCAGTTCCCGGACTAGCGGGAGGTTCAAAAACATTCAGTACTTC
TRBV5-1	.	.	TRBJ2-3	CASSLTETDTQYF	TGCGCCAGCAGCTTGACGGAGACAGATACGCAGTATTTT
TRBV4-1	.	.	TRBJ2-7	CASSQSVLSSEQYF	TGCGCCAGCAGCCAAAGTGTATTGAGCTCCGAGCAGTACTTC
TRBV11-2	.	TRBD2	TRBJ2-1	CASRTSGIPLNNEQFF	TGTGCCAGCCGGACTAGCGGGATCCCTTTGAACAATGAGCAGTTCTTC
TRBV11-3	.	TRBD1	TRBJ2-1	CASSFRTGDNEQFF	TGTGCCAGCAGCTTTCGGACAGGGGACAATGAGCAGTTCTTC
TRBV28	.	.	TRBJ1-3	CASSLFRLSGLGNTIYF	TGTGCCAGCAGTTTATTCCGACTCTCGGGGTTAGGAAACACCATATATTTT
TRBV28	.	.	TRBJ2-7	CASSSDGGFTYEQYF	TGTGCCAGCAGTTCGGACGGAGGATTCACCTACGAGCAGTACTTC